This entry features one T cell receptor (beta chain) sequence. The data were produced by immunoSEQ multiplex PCR, yet TCRdb's version contains in-frame clones alone and is incomplete. The sample shows about 120,000 clones, about 90% of them seen only once. This sample was included in a study of T cell responses to AZD1222 COVID-19 vaccine. Trimming left V 1 base short and J 6 bases short, with 4 bases between. The CDR3 loop spans 12 amino acids. In germline, CDR1 is SGHTA, CDR2 FQGNSA. The V call is TRBV7-2, the J call TRBJ2-1, with D unresolved. This sequence was found in an adult in good health. Sequencing was performed on peripheral blood, taken on day 0 of AZD1222 vaccination. The CDR3, as DNA: TGTGCCAGCAGCTTAGAGGTCAATGAGCAGTTCTTC. Translation: CASSLEVNEQFF.